Sequencing of this T cell receptor (beta chain) was carried out in a study of CD8 T cells in ankylosing spondylitis. General observations from the study: About 8 highly homologous variants made up a TCR beta motif that seemed to typify ankylosing spondylitis blood. Reportedly, significant enrichment of disease-linked clones occurred in matched ankylosing spondylitis synovial fluid.

Molecular-barcoded quantitative 5'-RACE produced these TCR beta libraries. TCRdb independently ran MiXCR on the 5' RACE reads; one entry per CDR3 protein. Of 500,000 to 650,000 distinct CDR3 sequences in the sample, roughly 5.3% were seen once. This clonotype was counted ten times or more. What it binds is unknown. The V gene's germline CDR1 is MNHNS and CDR2 SASEGT. V lost 7 bases and J lost 4, with 15 bases in between. This CDR3 region has 14 residues. The receptor's source is a male donor with ankylosing spondylitis. The chain carries TRBV6-1 and TRBJ2-3; the D call may be TRBD1 or TRBD2 (5 bases each). Sample: blood, either unsorted or a sorted T cell fraction (not recorded which). CDR3 region: CASMRHPGPDTQYF. DNA for the CDR3: TGTGCCAGCATGAGACACCCGGGGCCAGATACGCAGTATTTT.